This T cell receptor (beta chain) was observed in a study of siplizumab effects on memory and regulatory T cells (dated by TCRdb to 2018 to 2020). Looking at the study overall: The effect of the anti-CD2 antibody siplizumab on alloreactive T-cell subsets was examined in allogeneic mixed lymphocyte reactions constructed from human PBMCs.

The paper as a whole reports these results and caveats: For roughly 80-97% of proliferating CD4+ or CD8+ clones, no naive or memory phenotype could be assigned. Whether proliferating Tregs from siplizumab cultures were suppressive was not functionally confirmed. Because sequences at frequencies below about 10^-5 were poorly captured, only a minor fraction of alloreactive clones could be mapped back to unstimulated subsets. The cumulative frequency of alloreactive sequences traceable to unstimulated CD4+ memory T cells was significantly reduced by siplizumab. Greater diversity appeared to be present in unstimulated naive T cells than in memory T cells, and a substantial contribution to the alloresponse seemed to be made by naive cells. Of the alloreactive CD4+ clones that could be mapped, the Treg-derived share averaged approximately 67% with siplizumab compared with under 35% in control reactions.

In addition, sequencing in three donor pairs included unstimulated CD8+ effector memory subsets alongside CD4+ naive, CD8+ naive, CD8+ TEMRA and CD4+ memory subsets. Sorted unstimulated T cells, along with proliferating T cells recovered from mixed lymphocyte reactions, underwent TCRbeta CDR3 sequencing. Fresh whole blood from ten to eleven HLA-typed healthy donors served as the source for isolating PBMCs. A remark on this clone: What antigen it recognizes has not been identified. Per-nucleotide qualities are absent, and no much larger clonotype sits a single base away.

Receptor libraries were prepared by the immunoSEQ multiplex PCR assay. Each sample had around 100,000 TCR templates assayed by the deep sequencing platform. Genomic DNA extracted from sorted T cells was used for TCRbeta CDR3 sequencing. In the authors' own workflow: The R programming language was used for clonal analysis of the TCRbeta CDR3 data. Alloreactive CD4+ and CD8+ clones were defined by comparing unstimulated samples with post-reaction CFSE-low samples. Regulatory or non-regulatory origin of alloreactive CD4+ clones was assigned by matching sequences to the sorted unstimulated Treg and non-Treg repertoires. The source is immuneACCESS, and TCRdb retained only in-frame sequences with V and J called. Part of the clones is not carried over; for the studies checked, unresolved V genes explain less than half of this, and the remainder is unexplained. V and J calls and clone size are copied from that table; D and trimming were computed from the DNA. Recorded for this sample are 50,000 to 70,000 clones; around 96% of them occurred a single time. The ten largest clones take up about 0.095% of the sample.

V is pared back by 0 bases and J by 10 bases, with 13 bases lying between the germline termini. The germline V gene yields MGHRA for CDR1 and YSYEKL for CDR2. The CDR3 spans 13 residues, from the cysteine through the phenylalanine. Of the read, only the CDR3 DNA is kept; its 39 bases are in frame from base 1. The specimen was naive CD8+ T cells sorted from blood. According to the study, the label for this sample's cell subset or site signals: unstimulated naive T cells. The sequence was obtained from a human donor in good health. Rearrangement joined TRBV4-1 to TRBJ2-7, with the identity of the D gene unclear. The nucleotide sequence reads as follows: TGCGCCAGCAGCCAAGATTGGGCGGCGACTCAGTACTTC. Protein translation: CASSQDWAATQYF.